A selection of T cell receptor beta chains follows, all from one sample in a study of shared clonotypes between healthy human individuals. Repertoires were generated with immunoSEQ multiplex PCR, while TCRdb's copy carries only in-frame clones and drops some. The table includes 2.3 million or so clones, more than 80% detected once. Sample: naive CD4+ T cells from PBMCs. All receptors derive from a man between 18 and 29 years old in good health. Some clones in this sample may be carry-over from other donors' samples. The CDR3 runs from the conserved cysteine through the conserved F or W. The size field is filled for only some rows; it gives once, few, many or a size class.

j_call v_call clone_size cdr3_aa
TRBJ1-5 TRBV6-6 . CASSYGTGDQPQHF
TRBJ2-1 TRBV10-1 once CASSVGGSANEQFF
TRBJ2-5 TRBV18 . CASSPLAGGRGETQYF
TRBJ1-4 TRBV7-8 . CASSPRPQTNEKLFF
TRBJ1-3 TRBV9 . CASTLDGTSGNTIYF
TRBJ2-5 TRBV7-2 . CASSPDEGRETQYF
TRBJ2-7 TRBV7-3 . CASSLKGGEQYF
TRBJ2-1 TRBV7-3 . CASSLGGSNEQFF
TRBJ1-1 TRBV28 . CASEPGGAGTEAFF
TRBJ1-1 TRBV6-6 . CASSYSLNTEAFF